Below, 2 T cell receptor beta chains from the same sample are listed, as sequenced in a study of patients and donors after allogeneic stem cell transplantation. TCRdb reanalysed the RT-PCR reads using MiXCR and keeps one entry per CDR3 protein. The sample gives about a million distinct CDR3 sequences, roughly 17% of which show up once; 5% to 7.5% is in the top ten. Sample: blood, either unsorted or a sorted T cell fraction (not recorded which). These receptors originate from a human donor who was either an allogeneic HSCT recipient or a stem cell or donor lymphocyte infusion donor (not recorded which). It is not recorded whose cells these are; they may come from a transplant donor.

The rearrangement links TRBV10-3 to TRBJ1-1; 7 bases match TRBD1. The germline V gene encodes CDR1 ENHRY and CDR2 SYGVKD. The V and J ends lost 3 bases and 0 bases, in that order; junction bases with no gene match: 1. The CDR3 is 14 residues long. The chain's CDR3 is CAISDQGVNTEAFF. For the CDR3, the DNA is TGTGCCATCAGTGACCAGGGGGTGAACACTGAAGCTTTCTTT.

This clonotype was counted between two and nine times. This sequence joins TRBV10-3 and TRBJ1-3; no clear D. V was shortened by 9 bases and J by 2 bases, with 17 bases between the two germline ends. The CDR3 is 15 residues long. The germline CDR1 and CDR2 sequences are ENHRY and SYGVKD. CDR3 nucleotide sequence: TGTGCCATTAGCCCCGGGCAAACGACTGGAAACACCATATATTTT. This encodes CAISPGQTTGNTIYF.